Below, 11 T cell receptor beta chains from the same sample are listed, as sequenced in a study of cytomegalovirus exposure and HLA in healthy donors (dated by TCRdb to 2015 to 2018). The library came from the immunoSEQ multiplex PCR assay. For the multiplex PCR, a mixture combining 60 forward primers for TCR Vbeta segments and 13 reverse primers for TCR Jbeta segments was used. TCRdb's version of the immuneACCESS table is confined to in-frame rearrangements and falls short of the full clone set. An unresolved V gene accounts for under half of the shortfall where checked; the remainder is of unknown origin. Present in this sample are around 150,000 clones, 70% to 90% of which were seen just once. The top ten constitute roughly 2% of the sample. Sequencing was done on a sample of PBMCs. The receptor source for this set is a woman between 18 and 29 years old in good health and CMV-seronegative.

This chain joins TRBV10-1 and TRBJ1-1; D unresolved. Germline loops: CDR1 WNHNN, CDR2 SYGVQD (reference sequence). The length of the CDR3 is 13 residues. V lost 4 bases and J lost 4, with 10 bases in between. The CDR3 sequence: CASSVGVRTEAFF. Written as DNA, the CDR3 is TGCGCCAGCAGTGTCGGGGTTCGCACTGAAGCTTTCTTT.

DNA of the CDR3: TGTGCCAGCAGTTACGGCGGGGGGGCCTACAATGAGCAGTTCTTC. Its translation is CASSYGGGAYNEQFF. This chain links TRBV6-6 with TRBJ2-1, with 9 bases lining up with TRBD2. This CDR3 is 15 amino acids long. J gave up 2 bases and V 2 bases, and 1 base lay outside the gene matches. From germline, CDR1 is MNHNY and CDR2 SVGAGI (reference sequence).

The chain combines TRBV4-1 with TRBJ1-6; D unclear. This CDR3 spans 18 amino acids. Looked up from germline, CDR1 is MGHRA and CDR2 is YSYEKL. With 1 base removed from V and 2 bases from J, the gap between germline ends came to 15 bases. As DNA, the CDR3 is TGCGCCAGCAGCCAAGCCCCTGGGCGCCAACCCTATAATTCACCCCTCCACTTT. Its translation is CASSQAPGRQPYNSPLHF.

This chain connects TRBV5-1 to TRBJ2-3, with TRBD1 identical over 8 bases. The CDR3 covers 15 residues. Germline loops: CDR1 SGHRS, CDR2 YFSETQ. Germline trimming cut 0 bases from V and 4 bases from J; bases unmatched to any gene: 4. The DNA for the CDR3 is TGCGCCAGCAGCTTGGGGGACAGGAGGGCAGATACGCAGTATTTT. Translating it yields CASSLGDRRADTQYF. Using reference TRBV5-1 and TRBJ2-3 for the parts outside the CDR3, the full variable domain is KAGVTQTPRYLIKTRGQQVTLSCSPISGHRSVSWYQQTPGQGLQFLFEYFSETQRNKGNFPGRFSGRQFSNSRSEMNVSTLELGDSALYLCASSLGDRRADTQYFGPGTRLTVL.

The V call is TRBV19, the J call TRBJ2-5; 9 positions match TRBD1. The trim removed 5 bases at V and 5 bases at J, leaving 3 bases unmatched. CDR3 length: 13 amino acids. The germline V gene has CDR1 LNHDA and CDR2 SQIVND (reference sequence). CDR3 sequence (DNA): TGTGCCAGTAGTGCGGACAGGGGCGAGACCCAGTACTTC. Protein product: CASSADRGETQYF.

The CDR3 nucleotides are TGTGCCAGCAGCTACCCTAGGGGGCCAAACACTGAAGCTTTCTTT. It encodes CASSYPRGPNTEAFF. The chain joins TRBV28 to TRBJ1-1; 7 nucleotides agree with TRBD1. Unmatched junction bases numbered 9, after V lost 6 bases and J lost 2 bases. The CDR3 sequence is 15 residues long. CDR1 is MDHEN and CDR2 is SYDVKM in the germline V gene. Full variable domain (outside the CDR3, taken from reference TRBV28 and TRBJ1-1): DVKVTQSSRYLVKRTGEKVFLECVQDMDHENMFWYRQDPGLGLRLIYFSYDVKMKEKGDIPEGYSVSREKKERFSLILESASTNQTSMYLCASSYPRGPNTEAFFGQGTRLTVV.

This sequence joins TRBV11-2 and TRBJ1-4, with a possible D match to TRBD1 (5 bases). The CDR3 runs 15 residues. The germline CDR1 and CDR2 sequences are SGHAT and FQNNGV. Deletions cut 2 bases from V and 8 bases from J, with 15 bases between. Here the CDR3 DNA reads TGTGCCAGCAGCTTATCAGGGCAGGGTCGAGAAAAACTGTTTTTT. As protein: CASSLSGQGREKLFF.

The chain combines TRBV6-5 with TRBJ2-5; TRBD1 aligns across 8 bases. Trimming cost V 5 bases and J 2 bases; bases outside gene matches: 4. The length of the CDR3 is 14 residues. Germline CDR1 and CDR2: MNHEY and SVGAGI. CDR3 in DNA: TGTGCCAGCAGTCAGGGACAGGTTCAAGAGACCCAGTACTTC. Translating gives CASSQGQVQETQYF.

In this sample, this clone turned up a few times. The DNA for the CDR3 is TGTGCCAGCAGTCCCCGGACTAGCGGGAGTACAGATACGCAGTATTTT. This sequence encodes CASSPRTSGSTDTQYF. The chain has TRBV25-1 and TRBJ2-3; 13 bases map to TRBD2. The CDR3 length is 16 residues. V shed 5 bases, J shed 3 bases, and the junction held 5 bases outside the gene matches. The germline gives CDR1 MGHDK, CDR2 SYGVNS.

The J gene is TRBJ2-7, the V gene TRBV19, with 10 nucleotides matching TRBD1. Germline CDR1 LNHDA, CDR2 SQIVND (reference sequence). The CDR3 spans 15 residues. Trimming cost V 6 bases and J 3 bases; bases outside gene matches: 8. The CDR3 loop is CASSFTDRGSYEQYF. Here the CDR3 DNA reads TGTGCCAGTAGCTTTACGGACAGGGGGAGCTACGAGCAGTACTTC.

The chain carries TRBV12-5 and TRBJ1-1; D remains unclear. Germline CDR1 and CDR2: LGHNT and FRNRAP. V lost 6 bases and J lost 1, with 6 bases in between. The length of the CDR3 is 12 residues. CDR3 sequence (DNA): TGTGCTAGTGGACACGCGAACACTGAAGCTTTCTTT. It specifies CASGHANTEAFF.